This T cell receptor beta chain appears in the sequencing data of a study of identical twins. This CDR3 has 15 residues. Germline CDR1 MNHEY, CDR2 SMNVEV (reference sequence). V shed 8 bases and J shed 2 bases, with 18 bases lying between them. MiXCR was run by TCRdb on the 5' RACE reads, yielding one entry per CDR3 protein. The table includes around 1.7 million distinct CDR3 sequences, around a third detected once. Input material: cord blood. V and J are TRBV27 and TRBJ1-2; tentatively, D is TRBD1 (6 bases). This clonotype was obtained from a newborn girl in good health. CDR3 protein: CASVHQGQKNYGYTF. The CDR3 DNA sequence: TGTGCCAGCGTACACCAAGGACAGAAGAACTATGGCTACACCTTC.